What follows describes a single TCR beta chain. V was shortened by 3 bases and J by 3 bases, with 10 bases between the two germline ends. Germline lookup yields CDR1 SGHNT and CDR2 YYREEE (reference sequence). This CDR3 has 14 amino acids. These data are taken from a study of blood T cell repertoires in COVID-19. Background on the study: Nucleic acid was either cDNA or gDNA, and it came from T cells, B-cell-depleted T cells, or PBMCs.

The data were produced by immunoSEQ multiplex PCR, yet TCRdb's version contains in-frame clones alone and is incomplete. The sample lists 120,000 or so clones, about 88% occurring once. The specimen was peripheral blood. The J gene is TRBJ2-1, the V gene TRBV5-4, with D unclear. This clonotype originated in a woman older than 75 with acute or convalescent COVID-19. DNA of the CDR3: TGTGCCAGCAGCTCTACGACAAACTACAATGAGCAGTTCTTC. As protein: CASSSTTNYNEQFF.